Listed here are 2 T cell receptor beta chains from one sample, sequenced in a study of blood T cell repertoires in COVID-19. TCRdb's copy holds only in-frame clones and misses some; the assay was immunoSEQ multiplex PCR. This table has tens of thousands of clones, about 86% appearing once. The sequenced sample consisted of peripheral blood. These receptors came from a human donor in a cohort sampled during active COVID-19.

The chain joins TRBV19 to TRBJ2-1; 10 bases map to TRBD2. Looked up from germline, CDR1 is LNHDA and CDR2 is SQIVND (reference sequence). Trimming cost V 7 bases and J 0 bases; bases outside gene matches: 3. CDR3 length: 15 residues. CDR3 sequence (DNA): TGTGCCAGTATTCAGCGGGGGGGCTCCTACAATGAGCAGTTCTTC. Its protein product is CASIQRGGSYNEQFF. The full variable domain, its missing parts supplied by reference TRBV19 and TRBJ2-1, is DGGITQSPKYLFRKEGQNVTLSCEQNLNHDAMYWYRQDPGQGLRLIYYSQIVNDFQKGDIAEGYSVSREKKESFPLTVTSAQKNPTAFYLCASIQRGGSYNEQFFGPGTRLTVL.

The genes are TRBV2 and TRBJ2-3; 11 bases align to TRBD2. The CDR3 covers 15 residues. CDR1 SNHLY and CDR2 FYNNEI come from the germline V gene. J lost 2 bases, V lost 7 bases, and 5 bases had no gene match. The CDR3, as DNA: TGTGCCAGCAACCTACTAGCGGGGGACACAGATACGCAGTATTTT. It is translated as CASNLLAGDTDTQYF.